This T cell receptor (beta chain) came from a study of T cells expressing NK-cell markers. Study background: The study drew TCR beta repertoires from sorted CD3+CD56+NKG2C+, CD3+CD56+NKG2C- and CD3+CD56-NKG2C+ T cells.

There are 15 residues in the CDR3. CDR1 and CDR2 (germline): MNHEY, SMNVEV (reference sequence). From the 5' RACE reads, TCRdb lists one entry per CDR3 protein and no DNA. The sample features about 550,000 distinct CDR3 sequences, with about 3.6% in its top ten. The sample comprised blood T cells: a sorted CD56 or NKG2C T cell subset, CD4+ or CD8+ T cells, or bulk PBMC T cells (not recorded which). The chain has TRBV27 and TRBJ2-2; there is no DNA to check the TCRdb D call of TRBD1. The sequence derives from a man between 18 and 35 years old in good health. The CDR3 sequence: CASSLGGVLAGELFF.